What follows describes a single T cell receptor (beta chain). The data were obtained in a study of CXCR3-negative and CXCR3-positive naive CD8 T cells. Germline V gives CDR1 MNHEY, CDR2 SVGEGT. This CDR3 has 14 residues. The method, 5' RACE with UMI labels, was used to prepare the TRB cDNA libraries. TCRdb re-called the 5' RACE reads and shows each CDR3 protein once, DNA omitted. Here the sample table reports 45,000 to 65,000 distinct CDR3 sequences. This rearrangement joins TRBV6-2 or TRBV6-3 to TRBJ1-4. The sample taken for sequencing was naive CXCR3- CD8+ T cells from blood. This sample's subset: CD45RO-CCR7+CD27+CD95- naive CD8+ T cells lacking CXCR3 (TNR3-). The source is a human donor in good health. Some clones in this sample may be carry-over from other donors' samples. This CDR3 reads CASSPGTTNEKLFF.